Given below is one T cell receptor (beta chain) in context. Its target is not known. The record originates from a study of T cells in Graves' hyperthyroidism and ophthalmopathy. Amplification of TCR beta CDR3 regions was performed using RNA transcripts as template. A set of HTBI primers served as the primers for a first-round RT-PCR of the TCR CDR3. TCRdb independently ran MiXCR on the multiplex PCR reads; one entry per CDR3 protein. The table records over 250,000 distinct CDR3 sequences, 20% to 25% of them present only once. On the basis of clinical symptoms, serum thyroxine and TRAb, thyroid ultrasound and orbital computed tomography, diagnoses were made. Extraction of PBMCs used 8 to 10 ml of fresh peripheral blood. Study observations and caveats: Researchers found most expanded thyroid clonotypes above 0.001 in blood as well.

The TCR was taken from a man in his thirties or forties with Graves' ophthalmopathy. Sequencing was performed on blood.

CDR3 sequence (DNA): TGCGCCAGCAGCCCCGCCGGGAAGGGGGTTGTTGGCTACACCTTC. Translating gives CASSPAGKGVVGYTF. The chain uses TRBV5-1 and TRBJ1-2; possible D gene TRBD1, 6 bases. The germline V gene encodes CDR1 SGHRS and CDR2 YFSETQ. The CDR3 has 15 amino acids. The V gene lost 4 bases and the J gene lost 7 bases, with 20 bases spanning the gap.